A single sample is the source of the 21 T cell receptor beta chains below, sequenced in a study of blood T cells in healthy people across ages. The use of a sample-barcoded 5' primer and a J-beta primer mix characterized a second PCR of about 7 to 12 cycles. In TCRdb, the 5' RACE reads were re-called with MiXCR into one record per CDR3 protein. The sample has around 800,000 distinct CDR3 sequences, 20% to 30% seen once. The same specimen was also included in a second study, on T cells of mothers and their children.

Sequenced input: blood. Receptor source: a boy aged 10-17 years in good health.

The chain recombines TRBV29-1 with TRBJ2-1; D is ambiguous. This CDR3 has 13 amino acids. Germline lookup yields CDR1 SQVTM and CDR2 ANQGSEA. Between the trimmed V and J ends, which lost 4 bases and 2 bases, there was a span of 9 bases. The CDR3 loop reads CSVVTNTYNEQFF. The CDR3 DNA is TGCAGCGTTGTTACGAATACCTACAATGAGCAGTTCTTC.

V and J are TRBV9 and TRBJ1-6; a possible D gene is TRBD1 (5 bases). CDR3 length: 15 residues. Germline CDR1 SGDLS, CDR2 YYNGEE. Trimming took 1 base from V and 10 from J, leaving 15 bases between them. CDR3 nucleotides: TGTGCCAGCAGCGTAAAGGGGACCTGGCCCTCACCCCTCCACTTT. The encoded protein is CASSVKGTWPSPLHF.

The J gene is TRBJ2-5, the V gene TRBV10-3, with D possibly being TRBD2 (5 bases). The germline V gene encodes CDR1 ENHRY and CDR2 SYGVKD. This CDR3 is 13 amino acids long. Trimming stripped 8 bases from V and 4 bases from J, with 14 bases between. CDR3 in DNA: TGTGCCATCGCCCCCCAAGGGAGAGAGACCCAGTACTTC. Protein: CAIAPQGRETQYF.

The chain links TRBV25-1 to TRBJ2-2, with D tentatively TRBD1 or TRBD2 (7 bases each). V was pared by 4 bases and J by 6 bases, with 24 bases between. The CDR3 has 18 residues. Germline CDR1 is MGHDK and CDR2 is SYGVNS. CDR3 in DNA: TGTGCCAGCAGTGGGGGGGGATGGACAGGTGGAACGGCCGGGGAGCTGTTTTTT. Protein sequence: CASSGGGWTGGTAGELFF.

This clonotype was observed a few times. The chain has TRBV29-1 and TRBJ1-4; D unresolved. Germline CDR1 reads SQVTM; CDR2 reads ANQGSEA. The CDR3 contains 12 residues. V was cut by 4 bases and J by 1 base, with 4 bases left in between. Here the CDR3 DNA reads TGCAGCGTTGTGATAACTAATGAAAAACTGTTTTTT. It translates to CSVVITNEKLFF.

The rearrangement joins TRBV5-5 to TRBJ2-5; no firm D call. The germline V gene encodes CDR1 SGHKS and CDR2 YYEKEE (reference sequence). The CDR3 covers 15 residues. Trimming stripped 5 bases from V and 2 bases from J, with 16 bases between. CDR3 sequence reads: CASRNRALGQETQYF. The DNA of the CDR3 is TGTGCCAGCAGAAACCGGGCCCTGGGGCAAGAGACCCAGTACTTC. The whole variable domain, filled in from reference TRBV5-5 and TRBJ2-5, reads DAGVTQSPTHLIKTRGQQVTLRCSPISGHKSVSWYQQVLGQGPQFIFQYYEKEERGRGNFPDRFSARQFPNYSSELNVNALLLGDSALYLCASRNRALGQETQYFGPGTRLLVL.

This clonotype was observed a few times. The chain carries TRBV15 and TRBJ1-1, with 8 positions matching TRBD1. The germline V gene encodes CDR1 LNHNV and CDR2 YYDKDF (reference sequence). The CDR3 runs 15 residues. Trimming took 3 bases from V and 1 from J; bases not matched to a gene: 4. In DNA form, the CDR3 reads TGTGCCACCAGCAGGGAAGACAGGGGGAACACTGAAGCTTTCTTT. Translation: CATSREDRGNTEAFF.

This clonotype was found a few times. V usage is TRBV12-3 or TRBV12-4 and J usage is TRBJ2-1; TRBD1 agrees at 7 bases. The CDR3 sequence is 16 residues long. Trimming cost V 6 bases and J 0 bases; bases outside gene matches: 8. As DNA, the CDR3 is TGTGCCAGCAGCAACTCCGGGACAGCCTCCTACAATGAGCAGTTCTTC. Translating it yields CASSNSGTASYNEQFF.

This clonotype has only one observation. The rearrangement uses TRBV9 and TRBJ1-6, with D unresolved. CDR3 length: 13 amino acids. CDR1 is SGDLS, CDR2 YYNGEE, per germline. V was clipped by 0 bases and J by 8 bases, with 6 bases between them. The CDR3 is CASSVVGDSPLHF. The CDR3 DNA is TGTGCCAGCAGCGTAGTAGGAGATTCACCCCTCCACTTT.

The genes are TRBV4-2 and TRBJ1-4; 7 nucleotides line up with TRBD1. Per germline, CDR1 LGHNA and CDR2 YNFKEQ. V shed 1 base and J 5 bases; nucleotides not matched to a gene: 4. The CDR3 contains 15 residues. As DNA, the CDR3 is TGTGCCAGCAGCCAAGTGGGACAGCAGAATGAAAAACTGTTTTTT. This codes for CASSQVGQQNEKLFF.

This clonotype was observed a handful of times. This chain joins TRBV20-1 and TRBJ2-5, with 8 bases fitting TRBD2. V was pared by 7 bases and J by 5 bases, with 9 bases of the junction left unmatched. The CDR3 is made up of 13 amino acids. CDR1 is DFQATT, CDR2 SNEGSKA, per germline (reference sequence). CDR3 bases: TGCAGTGTTCCGGGACTAGTCTTTGAGACCCAGTACTTC. Its protein product is CSVPGLVFETQYF.

In its sample, this clonotype was seen a few times. The chain couples TRBV6-5 to TRBJ2-2; D is uncertain. V was cut by 1 base and J by 7 bases, with 4 bases left in between. The CDR3 length is 12 residues. Germline CDR1 is MNHEY and CDR2 is SVGAGI. The CDR3 region is CASSYFSGELFF. The CDR3 DNA reads TGTGCCAGCAGTTACTTTAGCGGGGAGCTGTTTTTT.

This rearrangement joins TRBV5-1 to TRBJ2-3, with 7 bases aligning to TRBD2. The J segment lost 1 base and the V segment lost 3 bases, leaving 8 bases of the junction unmatched. CDR3 size: 16 residues. The germline CDR1 and CDR2 sequences are SGHRS and YFSETQ. Here the CDR3 reads CASSSESGERTDTQYF. The CDR3 nucleotides are TGCGCCAGCAGCTCGGAAAGCGGGGAGCGCACAGATACGCAGTATTTT.

This chain links TRBV29-1 with TRBJ2-3, with 7 bases aligning to TRBD2. The CDR3 contains 15 residues. Per the germline V gene, CDR1 is SQVTM and CDR2 is ANQGSEA. The V gene end was trimmed by 1 base and the J gene end by 2 bases; junction bases not matched to a gene: 6. The DNA for the CDR3 is TGCAGCGTTGAAGTCCCTAGCGGAATCACAGATACGCAGTATTTT. This sequence encodes CSVEVPSGITDTQYF.

This clonotype was observed a few times. The V call is TRBV30, the J call TRBJ1-6; TRBD1 aligns across 7 bases. In germline, CDR1 is GTSNPN, CDR2 SVGIG (reference sequence). The CDR3 covers 14 residues. V lost 0 bases to trimming and J lost 9 bases; unmatched junction nucleotides: 5. CDR3 region: CAWSVAQGGSPLHF. The CDR3 coding sequence is TGTGCCTGGAGTGTTGCCCAGGGGGGTTCACCCCTCCACTTT.

This clonotype was picked up a small number of times. The chain is built from TRBV5-1 and TRBJ2-7; tentatively, D is TRBD1 (6 bases). Trimming shortened V by 0 bases and J by 6 bases, and 13 bases separated the two germline ends. Per the germline V gene, CDR1 is SGHRS and CDR2 is YFSETQ. This CDR3 is 14 amino acids long. The CDR3 coding sequence is TGCGCCAGCAGCTTGGCCCAGGGGATGGGCGAGCAGTACTTC. This codes for CASSLAQGMGEQYF.

Only one count was recorded for this clonotype. This rearrangement joins TRBV28 to TRBJ1-2; 8 positions agree with TRBD1. This CDR3 has 14 residues. Germline V CDR1 and CDR2: MDHEN, SYDVKM. J lost 4 bases, V lost 6 bases, and 7 bases had no gene match. Written as DNA, the CDR3 is TGTGCCAGCAGAAAGACAGGGGTCGCCTATGGCTACACCTTC. This encodes CASRKTGVAYGYTF.

The sample holds a few counts of this clonotype. V and J are TRBV7-9 and TRBJ2-5, with TRBD1 matching over 7 bases. There are 15 residues in the CDR3. CDR1 and CDR2 (germline): SEHNR, FQNEAQ (reference sequence). The junction had 5 bases not matched to a gene; V was cut back by 0 bases and J by 4 bases. CDR3 protein: CASSLAGTELETQYF. In nucleotides, the CDR3 is TGTGCCAGCAGCTTAGCCGGGACAGAGCTAGAGACCCAGTACTTC.

This chain uses TRBV5-1 with TRBJ1-2; 9 positions match TRBD1. The CDR3 is made up of 16 amino acids. The junction had 11 bases not matched to a gene; V was cut back by 4 bases and J by 4 bases. The germline V gene encodes CDR1 SGHRS and CDR2 YFSETQ. The CDR3: CASSNHRDREAYGYTF. The CDR3 DNA is TGCGCCAGCAGCAACCACCGGGACAGGGAGGCCTATGGCTACACCTTC.

The chain recombines TRBV20-1 with TRBJ2-1; D unclear. V lost 6 bases, J lost 4 bases, and 10 bases lay in between. Germline lookup yields CDR1 DFQATT and CDR2 SNEGSKA (reference sequence). CDR3 length: 12 residues. The CDR3 bases are TGCAGTGCCCGAACAGAGTACAATGAGCAGTTCTTC. Translated: CSARTEYNEQFF.

The chain links TRBV14 to TRBJ2-7; TRBD1 aligns across 8 bases. V shed 4 bases and J 2 bases; nucleotides not matched to a gene: 7. Germline loops: CDR1 SGHDN, CDR2 FVKESK. CDR3 length: 15 residues. The CDR3 loop reads CASSPERQGPYEQYF. The CDR3 nucleotides are TGTGCCAGCAGCCCAGAAAGACAGGGGCCCTACGAGCAGTACTTC.